Below, 9 T cell receptor beta chains from the same sample are listed, as sequenced in a study of cytomegalovirus exposure and HLA in healthy donors (TCRdb year 2017). The receptor library was made with the immunoSEQ multiplex PCR assay. A mixture of 60 forward primers for TCR Vbeta segments and 13 reverse primers for TCR Jbeta segments was used in the multiplex PCR. The table was pulled from immuneACCESS by TCRdb, which kept in-frame rearrangements only. Such tables lose some clones; where checked, under half of the loss comes from unresolved V genes, and the rest has no known cause. Counted in this sample were 100,000 to 150,000 clones; around three quarters of them appeared once. Of the sample, over 5% falls within the top ten clones. Source material: PBMCs. These receptors were obtained from a woman aged 40 to 49 in good health and CMV-seronegative.

The chain joins TRBV6-5 to TRBJ2-7; the D gene is possibly TRBD1 (6 bases). CDR1 MNHEY and CDR2 SVGAGI come from the germline V gene. Trimming removed 7 bases from V and 3 bases from J, with 19 bases in between. The CDR3 has 15 residues. CDR3 DNA sequence: TGTGCCAGCACTAGATATGTGGGGGCGAACTACGAGCAGTACTTC. This gives the protein CASTRYVGANYEQYF.

The V gene is TRBV4-1, the J gene TRBJ2-2, with TRBD2 matching over 12 bases. The CDR3 is made up of 16 amino acids. Looked up from germline, CDR1 is MGHRA and CDR2 is YSYEKL. With 4 bases clipped from V and 3 bases from J, the junction kept 3 bases outside the gene matches. The CDR3 DNA reads TGCGCCAGCAGCCTGAGACTAGCGGGAGACACCGGGGAGCTGTTTTTT. It is translated as CASSLRLAGDTGELFF.

The chain links TRBV18 to TRBJ1-5; 8 bases match TRBD1. The germline CDR1 and CDR2 sequences are KGHSH and LQKENI. This CDR3 has 15 residues. J lost 3 bases, V lost 6 bases, and 7 bases had no gene match. The CDR3 is CASSYDRGFNQPQHF. The CDR3, as DNA: TGTGCCAGCTCTTACGACAGGGGATTCAATCAGCCCCAGCATTTT.

Regarding this clone: Its ends do not fully match the called genes, so a read error is possible. Additional DNA sequences in this sample encode the identical CDR3. The rearrangement joins TRBV14 to TRBJ1-5, with D possibly matching TRBD1 (5 bases). CDR1 SGHDN and CDR2 FVKESK come from the germline V gene. This CDR3 has 13 amino acids. The CDR3 DNA reads TGCGCCAGCAGCCAACAGGTCGGTCAGCCCCAGCATTTT. It specifies CASSQQVGQPQHF.

V and J are TRBV28 and TRBJ2-7; 8 bases fit TRBD2. CDR3 length: 15 amino acids. Germline CDR1 reads MDHEN; CDR2 reads SYDVKM. The trim removed 4 bases at V and 3 bases at J, leaving 8 bases unmatched. CDR3 sequence: CASSSTSGYYYEQYF. The CDR3 region has the DNA TGTGCCAGCAGTTCCACTAGCGGATATTACTACGAGCAGTACTTC.

In this sample, this clone turned up a few times. The chain has TRBV11-2 and TRBJ1-4, with no clear D. Germline assignment: CDR1 SGHAT and CDR2 FQNNGV. Trimming removed 2 bases from V and 8 bases from J, with 9 bases in between. The CDR3 is 13 amino acids. CDR3 residues: CASSLPGKEKLFF. The CDR3 bases are TGTGCCAGCAGCTTACCGGGGAAGGAAAAACTGTTTTTT.

This chain uses TRBV7-9 with TRBJ2-7; D not resolved. Germline CDR1 SEHNR, CDR2 FQNEAQ (reference sequence). CDR3 size: 16 residues. V lost 5 bases and J 1 base, leaving 18 bases between the germline ends. CDR3 sequence (DNA): TGTGCCAGCAGCAGAGACGATGGGCCGGCATCCTACGAGCAGTACTTC. Its translation is CASSRDDGPASYEQYF.

This clone has more than one count but fewer than ten. V is TRBV28 and J is TRBJ2-1; 9 bases map to TRBD2. Germline-derived CDR1 and CDR2 are MDHEN and SYDVKM. The V gene end was trimmed by 6 bases and the J gene end by 6 bases; junction bases not matched to a gene: 3. This CDR3 comprises 13 residues. The CDR3 bases are TGTGCCAGCAGCCTGACTAGCGGCAATGAGCAGTTCTTC. It codes for CASSLTSGNEQFF.

The chain carries TRBV7-6 and TRBJ2-3; D is possibly TRBD2 (5 bases). There are 15 residues in the CDR3. Germline assignment: CDR1 SGHVS and CDR2 FNYEAQ. Trimming took off 5 bases at V and 5 bases at J, with 17 bases between the two ends. DNA of the CDR3: TGTGCCAGCAGCCGCGTCGGGGAATTGAGAGATACGCAGTATTTT. It encodes CASSRVGELRDTQYF.